This T cell receptor beta chain comes out of a study of blood T cell repertoires in COVID-19 (dated by TCRdb to 2020 to 2021). The study in broad terms: Collaborator samples came from the United States, Italy and Spain and covered acute and convalescent phases of COVID-19. HLA class I and class II types, where available, came from metadata supplied by the sample provider rather than from assay-based typing. Samples were obtained from the ongoing ImmuneRACE study (first 160 participants) and from about 1,300 subjects provided by 6 global collaborators. Subjects who had been exposed to COVID-19, were actively infected with it, or had recovered from it provided the deeply sampled blood TCRbeta repertoires that made up the dataset. The prospective study material was composed of cDNA or gDNA derived from T cells, B-cell-depleted T cells, or PBMCs. The repertoires were released in a freely available public database meant as a resource for research on the immune response to SARS-CoV-2. Nearly every sample came with metadata listing a de-identified subject ID, COVID-19 status, age in years and sex. Findings and caveats that apply to the study as a whole: How much clinical and demographic metadata was included differed by source and by participant, and the metadata was provided uncurated.

Collaborating institutions collected whole blood in K2EDTA tubes following their own protocols. Collaborator samples were shipped for TCRbeta analysis as frozen whole blood, isolated PBMCs, or DNA extracted from either sample type. A note on this clone: Its recognized antigen is unknown. No clone much larger than this one lies a single base away; base qualities are absent.

Looking up the germline V gene (reference sequence) yields CDR1 LNHDA and CDR2 SQIVND. The CDR3 starts with the cysteine, ends with the phenylalanine, and has 13 residues. Only the CDR3 region is kept as DNA, spanning 39 bases read in frame from base 1. The V end loses 7 bases and the J end loses 8 bases, and a stretch of 17 bases separates them. The immunoSEQ Assay, a bias-controlled multiplex PCR, was used to amplify TCRbeta CDR3 regions from genomic DNA. The authors' analysis ran thus. Nucleated cell counts per sample were estimated from amplification of reference gene primers within the assay. Sequence reads were collapsed and filtered to measure the absolute abundance of every unique TCRbeta CDR3 rearrangement. For each sample, productive Simpson clonality was calculated as the square root of Simpson's diversity index over productive rearrangements. In TCRdb, the immuneACCESS table is reduced to in-frame sequences with V and J assigned. These tables do not hold every clone; where another copy was compared, an unresolved V gene accounts for under half, and the others remain unexplained. V, J and clone size are those of that table, while D and trimming were read from the DNA. The sample profile shows over 70,000 clones; around 90% of them were found once. About 2.5% of the sample rests with the top ten.

This receptor chain uses TRBV19 and TRBJ1-1; possibly the D gene is TRBD1, per 6 matching bases. This clonotype originated in a human donor with active COVID-19. The donor label of this sample is uncertain. The sample comprised peripheral blood. The CDR3 loop reads CASTVSGQQEAFF. At the DNA level, the sequence is TGTGCCAGTACCGTCTCCGGACAGCAAGAAGCTTTCTTT.